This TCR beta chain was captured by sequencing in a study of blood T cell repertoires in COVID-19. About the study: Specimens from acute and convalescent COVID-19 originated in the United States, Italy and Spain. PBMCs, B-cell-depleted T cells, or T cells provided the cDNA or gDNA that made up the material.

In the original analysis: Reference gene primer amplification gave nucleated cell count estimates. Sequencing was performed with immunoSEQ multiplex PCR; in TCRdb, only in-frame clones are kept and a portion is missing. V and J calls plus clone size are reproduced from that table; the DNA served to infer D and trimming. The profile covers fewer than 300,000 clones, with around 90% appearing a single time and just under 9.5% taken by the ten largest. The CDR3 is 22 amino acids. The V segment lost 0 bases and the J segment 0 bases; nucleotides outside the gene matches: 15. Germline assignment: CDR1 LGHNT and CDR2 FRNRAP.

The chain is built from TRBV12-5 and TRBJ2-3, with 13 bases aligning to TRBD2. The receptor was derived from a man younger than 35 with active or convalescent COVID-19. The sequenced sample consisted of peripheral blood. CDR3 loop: CASGLVPARLAGGRFSTDTQYF. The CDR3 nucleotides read TGTGCTAGTGGTTTGGTACCAGCCCGACTAGCGGGGGGAAGATTTAGCACAGATACGCAGTATTTT.